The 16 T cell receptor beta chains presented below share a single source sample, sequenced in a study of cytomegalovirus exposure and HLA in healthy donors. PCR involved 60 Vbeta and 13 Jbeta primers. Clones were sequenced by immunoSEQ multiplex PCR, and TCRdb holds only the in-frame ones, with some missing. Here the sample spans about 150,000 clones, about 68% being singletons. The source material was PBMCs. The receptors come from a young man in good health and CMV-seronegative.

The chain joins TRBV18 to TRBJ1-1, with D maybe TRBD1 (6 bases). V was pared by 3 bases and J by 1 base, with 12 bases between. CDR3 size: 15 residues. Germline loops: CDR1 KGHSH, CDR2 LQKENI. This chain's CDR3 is CASSPTRDTNTEAFF. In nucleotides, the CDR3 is TGTGCCAGCTCACCTACTCGGGACACGAACACTGAAGCTTTCTTT.

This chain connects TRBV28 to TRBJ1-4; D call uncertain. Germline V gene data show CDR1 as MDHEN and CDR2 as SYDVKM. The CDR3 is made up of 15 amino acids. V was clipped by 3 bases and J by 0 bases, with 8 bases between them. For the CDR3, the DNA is TGTGCCAGCAGTTTTTCTTCAGCAACTAATGAAAAACTGTTTTTT. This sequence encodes CASSFSSATNEKLFF.

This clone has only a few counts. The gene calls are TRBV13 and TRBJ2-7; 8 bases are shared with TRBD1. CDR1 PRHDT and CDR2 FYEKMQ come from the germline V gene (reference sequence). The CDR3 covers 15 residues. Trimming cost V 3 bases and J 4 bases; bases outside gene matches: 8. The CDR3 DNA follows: TGTGCCAGCAGCTTCTACCGGGACAGGCCTTACGAGCAGTACTTC. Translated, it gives CASSFYRDRPYEQYF. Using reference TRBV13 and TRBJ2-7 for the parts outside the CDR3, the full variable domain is AAGVIQSPRHLIKEKRETATLKCYPIPRHDTVYWYQQGPGQDPQFLISFYEKMQSDKGSIPDRFSAQQFSDYHSELNMSSLELGDSALYFCASSFYRDRPYEQYFGPGTRLTVT.

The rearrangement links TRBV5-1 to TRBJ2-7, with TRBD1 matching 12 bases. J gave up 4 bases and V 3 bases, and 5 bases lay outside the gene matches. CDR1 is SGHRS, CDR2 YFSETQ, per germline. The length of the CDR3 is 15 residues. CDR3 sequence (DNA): TGCGCCAGCAGCTCCGGGACAGGGGGCTTGTACGAGCAGTACTTC. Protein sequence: CASSSGTGGLYEQYF.

The CDR3 protein is CASSDRINNQPQHF. The CDR3, as DNA: TGTGCCAGCAGCGACAGGATAAACAATCAGCCCCAGCATTTT. The genes are TRBV7-2 and TRBJ1-5, with D perhaps matching TRBD1 (6 bases). V was pared by 5 bases and J by 3 bases, with 11 bases between. The CDR3 has 14 residues. Germline values: CDR1 SGHTA, CDR2 FQGNSA. Based on the CDR3 plus reference TRBV7-2 and TRBJ1-5, the full variable domain is GAGVSQSPSNKVTEKGKDVELRCDPISGHTALYWYRQSLGQGLEFLIYFQGNSAPDKSGLPSDRFSAERTGGSVSTLTIQRTQQEDSAVYLCASSDRINNQPQHFGDGTRLSIL.

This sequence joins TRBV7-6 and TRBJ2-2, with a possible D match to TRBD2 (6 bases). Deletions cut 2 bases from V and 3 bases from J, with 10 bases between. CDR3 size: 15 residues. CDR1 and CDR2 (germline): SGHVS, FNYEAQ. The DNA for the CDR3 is TGTGCCAGCAGCTTATTGGGGGAGGACACCGGGGAGCTGTTTTTT. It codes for CASSLLGEDTGELFF. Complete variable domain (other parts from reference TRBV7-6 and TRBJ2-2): GAGVSQSPRYKVTKRGQDVALRCDPISGHVSLYWYRQALGQGPEFLTYFNYEAQQDKSGLPNDRFSAERPEGSISTLTIQRTEQRDSAMYRCASSLLGEDTGELFFGEGSRLTVL.

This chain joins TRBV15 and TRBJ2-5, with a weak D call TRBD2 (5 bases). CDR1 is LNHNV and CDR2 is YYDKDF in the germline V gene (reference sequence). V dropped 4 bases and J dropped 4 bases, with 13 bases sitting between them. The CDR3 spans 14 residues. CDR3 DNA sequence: TGTGCCACCAGCAAGAGAACGGGGTTAGAGACCCAGTACTTC. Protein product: CATSKRTGLETQYF.

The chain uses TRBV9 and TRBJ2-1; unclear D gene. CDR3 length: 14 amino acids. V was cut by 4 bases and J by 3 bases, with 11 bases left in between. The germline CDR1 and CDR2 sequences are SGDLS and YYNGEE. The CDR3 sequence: CASSPGTVYNEQFF. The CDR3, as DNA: TGTGCCAGCAGCCCAGGAACCGTCTACAATGAGCAGTTCTTC.

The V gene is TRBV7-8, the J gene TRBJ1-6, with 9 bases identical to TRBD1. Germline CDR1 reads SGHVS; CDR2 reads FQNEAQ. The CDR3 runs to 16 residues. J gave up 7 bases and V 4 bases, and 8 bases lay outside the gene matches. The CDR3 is CASSSARGQGNSPLHF. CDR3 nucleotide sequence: TGTGCCAGCAGCTCTGCGAGGGGACAGGGAAATTCACCCCTCCACTTT.

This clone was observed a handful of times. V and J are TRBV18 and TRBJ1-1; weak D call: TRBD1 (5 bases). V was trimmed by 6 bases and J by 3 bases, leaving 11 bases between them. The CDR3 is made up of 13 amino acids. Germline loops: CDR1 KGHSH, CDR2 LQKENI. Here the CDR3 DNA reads TGTGCCAGCTCTTACGACAGATACACTGAAGCTTTCTTT. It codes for CASSYDRYTEAFF.

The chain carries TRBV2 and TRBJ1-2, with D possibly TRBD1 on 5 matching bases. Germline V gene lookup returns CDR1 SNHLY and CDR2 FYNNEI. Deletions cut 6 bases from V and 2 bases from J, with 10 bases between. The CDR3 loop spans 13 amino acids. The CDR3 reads CASRAGPNYGYTF. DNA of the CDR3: TGTGCCAGCAGAGCGGGGCCGAACTATGGCTACACCTTC.

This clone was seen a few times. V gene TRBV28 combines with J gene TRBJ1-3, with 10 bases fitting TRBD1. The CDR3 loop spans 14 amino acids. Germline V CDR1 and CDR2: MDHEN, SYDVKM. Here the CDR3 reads CATSVPGQGNTIYF. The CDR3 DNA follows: TGTGCGACCAGCGTACCGGGACAGGGGAACACCATATATTTT.

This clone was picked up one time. CDR3 sequence: CASSYGGMRVNSPLHF. The CDR3 DNA reads TGTGCCAGCAGTTACGGAGGCATGAGGGTTAATTCACCCCTCCACTTT. J is TRBJ1-6 and V is TRBV6-5; D not resolved. Germline V lookup: CDR1 MNHEY, CDR2 SVGAGI. The CDR3 runs to 16 residues. V was pared by 2 bases and J by 6 bases, with 14 bases between.

The CDR3, as DNA: TGTGCCAGTAGTATGAACCAGGGGTATAGCAATCAGCCCCAGCATTTT. Its translation: CASSMNQGYSNQPQHF. The chain has TRBV19 and TRBJ1-5, with D possibly TRBD1 on 6 matching bases. The CDR3 is made up of 16 amino acids. CDR1 is LNHDA, CDR2 SQIVND, per germline (reference sequence). Trimming removed 3 bases at V and 0 bases at J, with 12 bases between.

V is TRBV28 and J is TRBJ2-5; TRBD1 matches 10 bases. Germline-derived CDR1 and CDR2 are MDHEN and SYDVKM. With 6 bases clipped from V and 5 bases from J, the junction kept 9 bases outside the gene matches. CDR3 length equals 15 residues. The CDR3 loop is CASSGPGQGRETQYF. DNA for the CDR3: TGTGCCAGCAGCGGACCGGGACAGGGGCGGGAGACCCAGTACTTC.

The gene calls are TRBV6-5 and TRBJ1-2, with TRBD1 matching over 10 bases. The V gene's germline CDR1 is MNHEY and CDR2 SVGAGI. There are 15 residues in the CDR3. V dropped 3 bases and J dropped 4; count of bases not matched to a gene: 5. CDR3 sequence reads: CASSYTGTGAYGYTF. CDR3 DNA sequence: TGTGCCAGCAGTTATACCGGGACAGGGGCCTATGGCTACACCTTC.